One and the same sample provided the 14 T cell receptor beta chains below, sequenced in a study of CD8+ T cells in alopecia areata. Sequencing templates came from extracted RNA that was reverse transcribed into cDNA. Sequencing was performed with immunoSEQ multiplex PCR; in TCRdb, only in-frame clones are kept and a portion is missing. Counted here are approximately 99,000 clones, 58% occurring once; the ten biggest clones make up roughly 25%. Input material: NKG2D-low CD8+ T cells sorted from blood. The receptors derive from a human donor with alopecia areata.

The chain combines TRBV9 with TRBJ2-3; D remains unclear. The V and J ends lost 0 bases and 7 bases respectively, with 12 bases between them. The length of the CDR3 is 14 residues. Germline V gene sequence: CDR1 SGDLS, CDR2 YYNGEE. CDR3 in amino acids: CASSVASIDNTQYF. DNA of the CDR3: TGTGCCAGCAGCGTAGCCAGTATTGATAATACGCAGTATTTT.

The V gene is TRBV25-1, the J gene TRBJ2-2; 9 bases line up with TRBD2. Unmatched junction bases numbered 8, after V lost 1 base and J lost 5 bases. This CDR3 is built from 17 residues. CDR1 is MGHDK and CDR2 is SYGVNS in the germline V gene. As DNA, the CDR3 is TGTGCCAGCAGTGAATGGAGTAGCGGGAGTCGGACCGGGGAGCTGTTTTTT. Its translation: CASSEWSSGSRTGELFF.

The DNA of the CDR3 is TGTGCCAGCAGCTTGTACAGCAACTACGAGCAGTACTTC. Residues: CASSLYSNYEQYF. This chain links TRBV5-4 with TRBJ2-7; D not certain. The ends were cut back, 1 base at V and 3 bases at J, with 8 bases in the middle. Looked up from germline, CDR1 is SGHNT and CDR2 is YYREEE (reference sequence). The CDR3 is 13 amino acids.

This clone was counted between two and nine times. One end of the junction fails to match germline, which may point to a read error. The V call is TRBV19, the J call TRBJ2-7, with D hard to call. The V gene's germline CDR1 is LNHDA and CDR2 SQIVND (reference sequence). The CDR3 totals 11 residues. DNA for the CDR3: TGTGCCAGTAGTGGCGGCGGCTTCTACCACTTC. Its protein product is CASSGGGFYHF.

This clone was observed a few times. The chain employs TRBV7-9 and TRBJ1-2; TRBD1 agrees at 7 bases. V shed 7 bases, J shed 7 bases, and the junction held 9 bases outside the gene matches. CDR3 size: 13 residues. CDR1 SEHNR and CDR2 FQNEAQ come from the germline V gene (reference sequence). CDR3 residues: CASTEGGAAGYTF. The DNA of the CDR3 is TGTGCCAGCACCGAAGGGGGCGCCGCTGGCTACACCTTC.

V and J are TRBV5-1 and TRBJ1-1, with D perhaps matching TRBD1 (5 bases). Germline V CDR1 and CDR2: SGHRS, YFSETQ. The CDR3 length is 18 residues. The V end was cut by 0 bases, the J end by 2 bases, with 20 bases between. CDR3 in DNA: TGCGCCAGCAGCTTGGCGTGGGGGTATGAATGGGGAAACACTGAAGCTTTCTTT. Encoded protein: CASSLAWGYEWGNTEAFF.

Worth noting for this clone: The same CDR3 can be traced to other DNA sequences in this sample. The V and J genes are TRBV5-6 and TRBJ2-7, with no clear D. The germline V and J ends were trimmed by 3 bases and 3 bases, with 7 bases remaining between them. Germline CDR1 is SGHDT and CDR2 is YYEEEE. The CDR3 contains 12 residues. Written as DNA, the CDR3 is TGTGCCAGCAGCTCGGGCAGCTACGAGCAGTACTTC. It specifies CASSSGSYEQYF.

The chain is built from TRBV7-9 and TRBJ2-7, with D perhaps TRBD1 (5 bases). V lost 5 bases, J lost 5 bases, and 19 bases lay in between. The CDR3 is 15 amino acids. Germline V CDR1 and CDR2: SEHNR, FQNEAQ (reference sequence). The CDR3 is CASSLLSDTTDEQYF. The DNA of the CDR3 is TGTGCCAGCAGCCTTCTATCGGACACTACCGACGAGCAGTACTTC.

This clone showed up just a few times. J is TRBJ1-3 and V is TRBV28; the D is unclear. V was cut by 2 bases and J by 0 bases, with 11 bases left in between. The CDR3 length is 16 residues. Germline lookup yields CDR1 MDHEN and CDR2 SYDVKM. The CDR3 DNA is TGTGCCAGCAGTTTAGCGGGGATTAGCTCTGGAAACACCATATATTTT. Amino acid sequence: CASSLAGISSGNTIYF.

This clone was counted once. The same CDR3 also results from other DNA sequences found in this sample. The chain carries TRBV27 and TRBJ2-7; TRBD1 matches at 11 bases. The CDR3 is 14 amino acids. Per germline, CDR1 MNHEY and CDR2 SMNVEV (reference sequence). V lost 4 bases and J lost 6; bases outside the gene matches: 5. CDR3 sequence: CASSYGTGGGEQYF. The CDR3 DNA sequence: TGTGCCAGCAGTTACGGGACAGGGGGAGGCGAGCAGTACTTC.

The CDR3 is CASSPPSANEQFF. The CDR3 region has the DNA TGTGCCAGCAGCCCCCCCTCGGCGAATGAGCAGTTCTTC. The chain combines TRBV14 with TRBJ2-1; D ambiguous. Germline CDR1 reads SGHDN; CDR2 reads FVKESK. The CDR3 extends over 13 amino acids. V gave up 4 bases and J gave up 7 bases, with 11 bases separating them.

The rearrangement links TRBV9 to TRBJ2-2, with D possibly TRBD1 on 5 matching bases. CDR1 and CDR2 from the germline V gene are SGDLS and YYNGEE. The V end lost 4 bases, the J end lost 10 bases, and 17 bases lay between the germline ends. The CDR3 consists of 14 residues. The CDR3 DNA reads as TGTGCCAGCAGCCCCCGACAGACCCAGCAGGAGCTGTTTTTT. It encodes CASSPRQTQQELFF. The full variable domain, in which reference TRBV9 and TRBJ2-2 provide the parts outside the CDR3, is DSGVTQTPKHLITATGQRVTLRCSPRSGDLSVYWYQQSLDQGLQFLIQYYNGEERAKGNILERFSAQQFPDLHSELNLSSLELGDSALYFCASSPRQTQQELFFGEGSRLTVL.

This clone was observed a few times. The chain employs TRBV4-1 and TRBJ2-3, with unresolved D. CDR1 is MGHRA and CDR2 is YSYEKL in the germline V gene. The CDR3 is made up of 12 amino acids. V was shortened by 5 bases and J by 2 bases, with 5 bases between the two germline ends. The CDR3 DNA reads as TGCGCCAGCAGCTCCTCCACAGATACGCAGTATTTT. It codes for CASSSSTDTQYF.

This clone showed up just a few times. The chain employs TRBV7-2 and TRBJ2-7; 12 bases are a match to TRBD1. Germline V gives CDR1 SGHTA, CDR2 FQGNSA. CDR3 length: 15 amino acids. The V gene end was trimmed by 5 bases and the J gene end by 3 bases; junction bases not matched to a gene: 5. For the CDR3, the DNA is TGTGCCAGCAGCAACCGGGACAGGGGGCGCTACGAGCAGTACTTC. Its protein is CASSNRDRGRYEQYF.